What follows are 28 T cell receptor beta chains derived from one specimen sequenced in a study of shared clonotypes between healthy human individuals. Using immunoSEQ multiplex PCR, the repertoire was profiled, and TCRdb retains in-frame clones only, with some absent. This table has fewer than 850,000 clones, about three quarters appearing once. The source material was memory CD4+ T cells sorted from blood. Subset given: CD45RA-negative fraction. The receptors were sampled from a woman under 40 in good health.

This clone was counted only a few times. The sample holds other DNA sequences that translate to the same CDR3. The rearrangement uses TRBV30 and TRBJ2-3; no clear D. Germline V gene lookup returns CDR1 GTSNPN and CDR2 SVGIG (reference sequence). The V end was cut by 4 bases, the J end by 5 bases, with 7 bases between. The CDR3 contains 11 residues. CDR3 DNA sequence: TGTGCCTGGACCCCCCGAGATACGCAGTATTTT. This gives the protein CAWTPRDTQYF.

The chain carries TRBV4-2 and TRBJ2-7; 8 positions match TRBD2. Unmatched junction bases numbered 4, after V lost 1 base and J lost 2 bases. Germline V CDR1 and CDR2: LGHNA, YNFKEQ. The CDR3 has 15 residues. This chain's CDR3 is CASSQGGLGAYEQYF. The CDR3 coding sequence is TGTGCCAGCAGCCAAGGGGGACTAGGGGCCTACGAGCAGTACTTC.

The rearrangement links TRBV6-5 to TRBJ2-7; TRBD2 matches at 7 bases. J lost 3 bases, V lost 4 bases, and 12 bases had no gene match. The germline CDR1 and CDR2 sequences are MNHEY and SVGAGI. There are 16 residues in the CDR3. As DNA, the CDR3 is TGTGCCAGCAGTTGGGGGGGTGTCTACTCTGGCTACGAGCAGTACTTC. It codes for CASSWGGVYSGYEQYF.

There are many counts of this clone. V is TRBV5-1 and J is TRBJ2-1, with 7 nucleotides matching TRBD1. With V trimmed by 5 bases and J by 4 bases, 3 bases remained unmatched. Germline V gene lookup returns CDR1 SGHRS and CDR2 YFSETQ. This CDR3 comprises 13 residues. CDR3 protein: CASSKGQYNEQFF. CDR3 DNA sequence: TGCGCCAGCAGTAAGGGACAGTACAATGAGCAGTTCTTC.

This chain joins TRBV10-2 and TRBJ1-4; D unresolved. Germline values: CDR1 WSHSY, CDR2 SAAADI. The CDR3 is 15 amino acids. Trimming left V 6 bases short and J 7 bases short, with 18 bases between. This CDR3 reads CASRKGPIRGEKLFF. CDR3 sequence (DNA): TGCGCCAGCAGGAAAGGGCCAATCCGTGGTGAAAAACTGTTTTTT.

This chain connects TRBV18 to TRBJ2-2; D is unresolved. Germline CDR1 and CDR2: KGHSH and LQKENI. CDR3 length: 13 residues. V lost 3 bases, J lost 6 bases, and 8 bases lay in between. The CDR3 protein is CASSPSAPGELFF. CDR3 coding DNA: TGTGCCAGCTCACCTTCCGCCCCCGGGGAGCTGTTTTTT.

This chain uses TRBV5-1 with TRBJ1-1, with D unclear. Between the trimmed V and J ends, which lost 2 bases and 0 bases, there was a span of 14 bases. This CDR3 is 16 amino acids long. Germline-derived CDR1 and CDR2 are SGHRS and YFSETQ. As DNA, the CDR3 is TGCGCCAGCAGCTTAGGTTCCCCAGGACTGAACACTGAAGCTTTCTTT. Amino acids: CASSLGSPGLNTEAFF.

This clone has just a few counts. The genes are TRBV7-9 and TRBJ1-2; a weak D match, TRBD1 (6 bases). This CDR3 has 12 amino acids. V was shortened by 2 bases and J by 8 bases, with 9 bases between the two germline ends. Per germline, CDR1 SEHNR and CDR2 FQNEAQ (reference sequence). CDR3 loop: CASSLQGRGYTF. The CDR3 DNA is TGTGCCAGCAGCTTACAGGGGCGAGGCTACACCTTC.

The table lists this clone with a count of one. The CDR3 is CASSRTGAYEQFF. DNA for the CDR3: TGTGCCAGCAGCCGGACAGGGGCGTATGAGCAGTTCTTC. The chain couples TRBV5-6 to TRBJ2-1; 9 bases are shared with TRBD1. The CDR3 has 13 residues. V was pared by 4 bases and J by 8 bases, with 4 bases of the junction left unmatched. Germline lookup yields CDR1 SGHDT and CDR2 YYEEEE.

V is TRBV19 and J is TRBJ2-7; D is perhaps TRBD1 (6 bases). V was clipped by 10 bases and J by 2 bases, with 12 bases between them. The CDR3 is 12 residues long. In germline, CDR1 is LNHDA, CDR2 SQIVND (reference sequence). CDR3 sequence reads: CATGTRTYEQYF. Here the CDR3 DNA reads TGTGCCACCGGGACAAGAACCTACGAGCAGTACTTC.

V is TRBV4-1 and J is TRBJ1-5, with D unresolved. The CDR3 loop spans 14 amino acids. Germline V lookup: CDR1 MGHRA, CDR2 YSYEKL. V was clipped by 3 bases and J by 0 bases, with 6 bases between them. The CDR3 DNA reads TGCGCCAGCAGCCAGATAGATAGCAATCAGCCCCAGCATTTT. It codes for CASSQIDSNQPQHF.

The genes are TRBV4-2 and TRBJ1-3, with unresolved D. There are 16 residues in the CDR3. V dropped 4 bases and J dropped 4 bases, with 17 bases sitting between them. CDR1 LGHNA and CDR2 YNFKEQ come from the germline V gene. This chain's CDR3 is CASSLGPTEDGNTIYF. The DNA for the CDR3 is TGTGCCAGCAGCCTCGGTCCGACGGAGGACGGAAACACCATATATTTT.

This chain joins TRBV23-1 and TRBJ2-7; D is unclear. TRBV23-1 is designated an ORF whose function remains uncertain. This CDR3 is 10 amino acids long. The V and J ends lost 6 bases and 6 bases respectively, with 6 bases between them. The CDR3 nucleotides are TGCGCCAGCAGACCTAGCGAGCAGTACTTC. Its translation is CASRPSEQYF.

The rearrangement links TRBV5-1 to TRBJ2-1; D is unresolved. Germline V gene data show CDR1 as SGHRS and CDR2 as YFSETQ. The CDR3 runs 13 residues. V was shortened by 0 bases and J by 7 bases, with 8 bases between the two germline ends. DNA for the CDR3: TGCGCCAGCAGCTTGGTGGTAGGTAATGAGCAGTTCTTC. This translates into CASSLVVGNEQFF.

V gene TRBV7-8 combines with J gene TRBJ1-5, with D hard to call. V was shortened by 8 bases and J by 2 bases, with 13 bases between the two germline ends. Germline values: CDR1 SGHVS, CDR2 FQNEAQ. The CDR3 loop spans 14 amino acids. For the CDR3, the DNA is TGTGCCAGCCGGAGGGAGTACGGCAATCAGCCCCAGCATTTT. It translates to CASRREYGNQPQHF. The full variable domain, completed using reference TRBV7-8 and TRBJ1-5, is GAGVSQSPRYKVAKRGQDVALRCDPISGHVSLFWYQQALGQGPEFLTYFQNEAQLDKSGLPSDRFFAERPEGSVSTLKIQRTQQEDSAVYLCASRREYGNQPQHFGDGTRLSIL.

The chain recombines TRBV30 with TRBJ1-3; D remains unclear. The CDR3 is 11 amino acids. Deletions cut 2 bases from V and 8 bases from J, with 7 bases between. In germline, CDR1 is GTSNPN, CDR2 SVGIG (reference sequence). This chain's CDR3 is CAWSKTYTIYF. The CDR3 coding sequence is TGTGCCTGGAGTAAGACCTACACCATATATTTT.

The DNA of the CDR3 is TGCGCCAGCAGCTCCAATTCGGTAGGGGCACAAGGCTACACCTTC. Translating gives CASSSNSVGAQGYTF. The chain employs TRBV5-1 and TRBJ1-2, with D maybe TRBD1 (5 bases). V was trimmed by 3 bases and J by 8 bases, leaving 20 bases between them. CDR1 is SGHRS, CDR2 YFSETQ, per germline. The CDR3 has 15 residues.

The chain is built from TRBV18 and TRBJ2-7, with D perhaps TRBD1 (6 bases). CDR1 KGHSH and CDR2 LQKENI come from the germline V gene. Trimming took off 6 bases at V and 1 base at J, with 16 bases between the two ends. The CDR3 is made up of 15 amino acids. The CDR3 coding sequence is TGTGCCAGCTCCCCCACTAGAGGGGGTTCCTACGAGCAGTACTTC. Amino acids: CASSPTRGGSYEQYF. Drawing the rest from reference TRBV18 and TRBJ2-7, the complete variable domain is NAGVMQNPRHLVRRRGQEARLRCSPMKGHSHVYWYRQLPEEGLKFMVYLQKENIIDESGMPKERFSAEFPKEGPSILRIQQVVRGDSAAYFCASSPTRGGSYEQYFGPGTRLTVT.

This clone was counted between two and nine times. This chain joins TRBV5-1 and TRBJ2-7; 7 nucleotides agree with TRBD1. V lost 7 bases to trimming and J lost 4 bases; unmatched junction nucleotides: 11. The CDR3 loop spans 14 amino acids. Germline CDR1 SGHRS, CDR2 YFSETQ. CDR3: CASGEDRAPYEQYF. DNA for the CDR3: TGCGCCAGCGGTGAAGACAGGGCCCCTTACGAGCAGTACTTC.

Note on this clone: Other DNA sequences of this sample code for an identical CDR3. V usage is TRBV11-2 and J usage is TRBJ2-7, with a weak D call TRBD2 (5 bases). The CDR3 totals 13 residues. Trimming stripped 1 base from V and 3 bases from J, with 7 bases between. Germline V gene lookup returns CDR1 SGHAT and CDR2 FQNNGV. The CDR3 is CASSLGLLYEQYF. CDR3 coding DNA: TGTGCCAGCAGCTTAGGACTACTCTACGAGCAGTACTTC.

This clone was observed a single time. V usage is TRBV18 and J usage is TRBJ1-2; tentative D call: TRBD1 (6 bases). Looked up from germline, CDR1 is KGHSH and CDR2 is LQKENI. V lost 3 bases to trimming and J lost 8 bases, with 10 bases between them. CDR3 length equals 12 residues. CDR3 sequence reads: CASSPDSLGYTF. In nucleotides, the CDR3 is TGTGCCAGCTCACCGGACAGCTTAGGCTACACCTTC.

The genes are TRBV4-1 and TRBJ2-1, with 8 positions matching TRBD2. In germline, CDR1 is MGHRA, CDR2 YSYEKL. The length of the CDR3 is 12 residues. Trimming took 0 bases from V and 13 from J; bases not matched to a gene: 2. DNA for the CDR3: TGCGCCAGCAGCCAAGACGGGACTAGTCAGTTCTTC. It codes for CASSQDGTSQFF.

The chain is built from TRBV15 and TRBJ1-3; 9 bases agree with TRBD1. After removal of 2 bases from V and 6 bases from J, the junction contained 11 bases not matched to a gene. The CDR3 is 17 residues long. The germline V gene has CDR1 LNHNV and CDR2 YYDKDF (reference sequence). The CDR3 DNA reads TGTGCCACCAGCAGAAAGCGGCCCAGACAGGGGGTAAACACCATATATTTT. Its translation is CATSRKRPRQGVNTIYF.

This clone appeared once. The V gene is TRBV6-1, the J gene TRBJ1-4; no clear D gene. From germline, CDR1 is MNHNS and CDR2 SASEGT. The CDR3 contains 14 residues. Between the trimmed V and J ends, which lost 3 bases and 8 bases, there was a span of 13 bases. The CDR3 nucleotides are TGTGCCAGCAGTGACAACCCGCTGGGGGAAAAACTGTTTTTT. Its protein is CASSDNPLGEKLFF.

The table lists this clone with a few counts. J is TRBJ2-7 and V is TRBV25-1; 12 bases are shared with TRBD2. The length of the CDR3 is 18 residues. Per germline, CDR1 MGHDK and CDR2 SYGVNS. The V segment lost 1 base and the J segment 6 bases; nucleotides outside the gene matches: 13. The DNA for the CDR3 is TGTGCCAGCAGTGAATTAGCGGGTAGGACTAGCGGGAAGGGCGAGCAGTACTTC. Translation gives CASSELAGRTSGKGEQYF.

The chain employs TRBV5-6 and TRBJ1-2; 12 nucleotides line up with TRBD1. Germline values: CDR1 SGHDT, CDR2 YYEEEE. Trimming took 1 base from V and 6 from J; bases not matched to a gene: 4. The CDR3 runs 15 residues. CDR3 loop: CASSLSGQGADGYTF. For the CDR3, the DNA is TGTGCCAGCAGCTTGTCGGGACAGGGGGCTGATGGCTACACCTTC.

The chain combines TRBV28 with TRBJ2-7, with D possibly TRBD2 on 6 matching bases. Germline lookup yields CDR1 MDHEN and CDR2 SYDVKM. The CDR3 consists of 15 residues. V was clipped by 3 bases and J by 5 bases, with 17 bases between them. Here the CDR3 DNA reads TGTGCCAGCAGTTTGATAGCGGCTGCCCTCAACGAGCAGTACTTC. Translation gives CASSLIAAALNEQYF.

The chain carries TRBV18 and TRBJ2-1; no firm D call. The V end lost 3 bases, the J end lost 9 bases, and 12 bases lay between the germline ends. CDR3 size: 13 residues. Germline V gives CDR1 KGHSH, CDR2 LQKENI. The CDR3 reads CASSPPDGGEQFF. The CDR3 coding sequence is TGTGCCAGCTCACCTCCCGATGGCGGTGAGCAGTTCTTC. Based on the CDR3 plus reference TRBV18 and TRBJ2-1, the full variable domain is NAGVMQNPRHLVRRRGQEARLRCSPMKGHSHVYWYRQLPEEGLKFMVYLQKENIIDESGMPKERFSAEFPKEGPSILRIQQVVRGDSAAYFCASSPPDGGEQFFGPGTRLTVL.